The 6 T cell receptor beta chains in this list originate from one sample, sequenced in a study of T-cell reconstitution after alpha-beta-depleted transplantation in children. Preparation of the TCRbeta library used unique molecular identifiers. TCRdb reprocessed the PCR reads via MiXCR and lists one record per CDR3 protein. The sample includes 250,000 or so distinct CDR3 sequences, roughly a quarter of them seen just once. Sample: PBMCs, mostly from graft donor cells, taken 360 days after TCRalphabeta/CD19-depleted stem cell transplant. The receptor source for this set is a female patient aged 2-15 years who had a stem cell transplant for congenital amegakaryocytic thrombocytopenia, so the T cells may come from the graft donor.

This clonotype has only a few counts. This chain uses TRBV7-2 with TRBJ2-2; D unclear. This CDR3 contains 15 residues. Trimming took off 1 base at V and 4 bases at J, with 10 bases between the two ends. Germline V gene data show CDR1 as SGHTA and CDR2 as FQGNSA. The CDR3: CASSLGRSLTGELFF. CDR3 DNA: TGTGCCAGCAGCTTAGGCAGGAGCCTCACCGGGGAGCTGTTTTTT.

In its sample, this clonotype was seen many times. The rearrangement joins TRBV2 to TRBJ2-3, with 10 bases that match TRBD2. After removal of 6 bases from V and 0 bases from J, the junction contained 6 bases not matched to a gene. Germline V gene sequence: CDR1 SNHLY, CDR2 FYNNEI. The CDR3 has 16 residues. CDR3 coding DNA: TGTGCCAGCAGCCAAACGACTAGCGGGAGCACAGATACGCAGTATTTT. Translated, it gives CASSQTTSGSTDTQYF.

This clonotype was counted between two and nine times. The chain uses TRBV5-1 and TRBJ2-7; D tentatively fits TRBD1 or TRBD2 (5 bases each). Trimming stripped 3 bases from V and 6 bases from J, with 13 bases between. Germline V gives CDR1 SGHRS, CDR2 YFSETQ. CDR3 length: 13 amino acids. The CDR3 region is CASSWNGTPEQYF. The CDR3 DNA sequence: TGCGCCAGCAGCTGGAATGGGACGCCCGAGCAGTACTTC.

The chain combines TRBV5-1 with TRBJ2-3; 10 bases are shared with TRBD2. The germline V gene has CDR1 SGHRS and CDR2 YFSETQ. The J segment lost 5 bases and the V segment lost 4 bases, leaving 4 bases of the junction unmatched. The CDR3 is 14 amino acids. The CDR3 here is CASSTWTSGDTQYF. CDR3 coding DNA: TGCGCCAGCAGCACATGGACTAGCGGAGATACGCAGTATTTT.

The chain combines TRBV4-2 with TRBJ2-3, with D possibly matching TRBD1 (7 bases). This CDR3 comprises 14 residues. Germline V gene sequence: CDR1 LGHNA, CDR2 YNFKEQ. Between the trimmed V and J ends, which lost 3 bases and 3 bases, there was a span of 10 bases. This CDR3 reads CASSQQGGTDTQYF. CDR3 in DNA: TGTGCCAGCAGCCAGCAGGGGGGAACAGATACGCAGTATTTT.

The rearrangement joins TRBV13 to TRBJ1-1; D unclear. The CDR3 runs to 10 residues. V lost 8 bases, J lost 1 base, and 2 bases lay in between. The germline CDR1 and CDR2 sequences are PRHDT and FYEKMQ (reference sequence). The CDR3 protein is CASSNTEAFF. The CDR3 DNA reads TGTGCCAGCTCGAACACTGAAGCTTTCTTT.